This T cell receptor beta chain was obtained from a study of blood T cell repertoires in COVID-19. The table lists this clone with a count of one. The repertoire was sequenced with immunoSEQ multiplex PCR; TCRdb's copy has only in-frame clones and lacks some. Found here are about 150,000 clones, approximately 90% of them singletons; the top ten hold 6% to 8.5%. In assigning cohorts, the study relied on participant-reported clinical history. Deletions cut 0 bases from V and 4 bases from J, with 10 bases between. From germline, CDR1 is LNHNV and CDR2 YYDKDF (reference sequence). The CDR3 extends over 15 amino acids.

This rearrangement joins TRBV15 to TRBJ2-1, with D tentatively TRBD2 (6 bases). The receptor was isolated from a woman aged 50 to 60 who had recovered from COVID-19. Source material: PBMCs or T cells enriched from blood (not recorded which). Here the CDR3 reads CATSRDRGWYNEQFF. The CDR3 bases are TGTGCCACCAGCAGAGATCGGGGGTGGTACAATGAGCAGTTCTTC.